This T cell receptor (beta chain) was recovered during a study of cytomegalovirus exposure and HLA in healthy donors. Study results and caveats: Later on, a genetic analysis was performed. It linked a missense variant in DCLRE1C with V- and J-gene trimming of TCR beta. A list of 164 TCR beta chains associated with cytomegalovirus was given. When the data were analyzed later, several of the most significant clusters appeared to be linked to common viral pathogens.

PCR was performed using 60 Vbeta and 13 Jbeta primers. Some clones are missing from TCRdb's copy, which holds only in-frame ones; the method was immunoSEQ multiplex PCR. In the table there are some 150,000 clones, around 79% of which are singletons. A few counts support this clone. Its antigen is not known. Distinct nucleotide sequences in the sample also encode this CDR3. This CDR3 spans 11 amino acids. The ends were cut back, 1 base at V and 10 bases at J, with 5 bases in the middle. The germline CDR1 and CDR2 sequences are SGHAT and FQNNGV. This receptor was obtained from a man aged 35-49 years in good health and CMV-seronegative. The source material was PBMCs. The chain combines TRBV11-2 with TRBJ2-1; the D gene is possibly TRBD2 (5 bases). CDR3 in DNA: TGTGCCAGCAGCTTAGGCGGGGAGCAGTTCTTC. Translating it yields CASSLGGEQFF.